This T cell receptor (beta chain) is drawn from a study of spatial heterogeneity in lung cancer. CDR3 length equals 15 residues. V lost 0 bases and J lost 2, with 10 bases in between. The germline V gene encodes CDR1 SGHRS and CDR2 YFSETQ. TCRdb fed the 5' RACE reads into MiXCR, producing one record per CDR3 protein. The sample has around 45,000 distinct CDR3 sequences, 10% to 15% seen once. This sample's time point: sample taken at primary tumor resection. No cells were sorted before sequencing. The whole RNA sequenced was extracted from tumor, nontumor lung or frozen PBMC. The material was PBMCs, obtained at surgery. This receptor was identified in a female donor with early-stage non-small cell lung cancer. The chain recombines TRBV5-1 with TRBJ2-3; D gene uncertain. The CDR3 loop is CASSLGTPYTDTQYF. The CDR3 DNA is TGCGCCAGCAGCTTGGGAACCCCCTACACAGATACGCAGTATTTT.